This TCR beta chain derives from a study of identical twins (dated by TCRdb to the mid-2010s). In terms of the full investigation: TCR alpha and beta repertoires from monozygotic twins, unrelated adults of various ages and cord blood were deep-sequenced to test whether fetal clonotypes persist. To rule out contamination, the twin experiments were replicated at different times with different library preparation protocols. The study at large found these results: In monozygotic twins, recombination models systematically underestimated out-of-frame TCR alpha sharing, but the models matched the sharing seen between unrelated individuals. Conclusions relied on cross-sectional statistical analysis, since the same donors could not be followed over many years. Abundant cord blood beta clonotypes carried fewer insertions; young adult naive repertoires showed a weaker similar trend, while memory repertoires showed none. Zero-insertion analyses could be partly confounded by invariant T cells such as MAIT and iNKT, though diverse VJ usage argued against such confounding for most clonotypes. Compared with coincidental sharing between unrelated individuals, an excess of low generation-probability sequences was observed among out-of-frame TCR alpha sequences shared between twins. Excess twin sharing in beta out-of-frame sequences was weaker because fewer shared sequences lowered the signal-to-noise ratio.

Library prep was done by 5' RACE. Data came from an Illumina HiSeq 2000. A universal primer binding site was added through template switching, and the final cDNA carried a unique molecular identifier so that TCR cDNA molecules could be counted accurately. Specific primers in the conserved constant-segment region were used to synthesize first-strand cDNA for the TCR alpha and beta chains. Each cDNA library was double barcoded, with a SMART-Mk sample barcode plus Illumina barcodes, to control for contamination. TruSeq adapter sequences along with Illumina sample barcodes were introduced in two successive PCR steps. Sequencing of the TCR alpha and beta cDNA libraries was done on the Illumina HiSeq platform using custom primers. As for how the authors treated the data: MiGEC was used to process raw reads and extract unique molecular identifiers, and MiXCR was used to find CDR3 positions. Recombination models were inferred per individual with the repgenHMM and IGoR tools using an EM algorithm. Shared clonotype analysis was performed with the tcR package in R, normalizing sharing by the product of cloneset sizes. To study raw recombination without the effects of thymic and clonal selection, out-of-frame nonproductive sequences were analyzed. TCRdb applied fastp at Q25 and MiXCR to the public reads, then kept only in-frame beta chains. Each record represents a unique CDR3 protein, reported with the most common genes and DNA among its rows. The V and J calls, along with clone size, are taken from TCRdb and not from the paper's own processing. Within this sample are about 920,000 distinct CDR3 sequences, with roughly 12% of them counted one time only. The top ten clonotypes cover around 1.5% of the sample.

Details on this clonotype: The clone's antigen remains unknown. It has no much larger one-base neighbor in the sample; base qualities were not kept.

All donors were healthy Caucasians. The twin cohort consisted of three pairs of female monozygotic twins, all aged about 18 to 29 years. The RNA used for TCR libraries was isolated from peripheral blood mononuclear cells. There are 12 amino acids in the CDR3, from cysteine to phenylalanine inclusive. The kept DNA is CDR3 alone, 36 bases in frame from the first base. CDR1 SQVTM and CDR2 ANQGSEA are derived from the germline V gene. The trim is 7 bases for V and 3 bases for J, with a gap of 12 bases between the germline ends. These data are also associated with another study on yellow fever vaccine responses in identical twins. The second publication reports: The authors reported that the T cell response to vaccination in identical twins appeared partly convergent and partly personalized. In identical twins, the study followed T cell clones that responded to the vaccine with precision.

The clonotype was recovered from a woman aged 18 to 35 in good health. The sequence is built from TRBV29-1 and TRBJ1-1; a weak D assignment points to TRBD1 (5 bases agree). Sequenced material: PBMCs. The CDR3 is CSGGALYTEAFF. The nucleotide sequence is TGCAGCGGAGGGGCCCTATACACTGAAGCTTTCTTT.